What follows is one TCR beta chain and its context. This specimen comes from a study of shared T cell receptors in the human thymus. Assay used: immunoSEQ multiplex PCR; TCRdb lists only in-frame clones, some missing. The table lists about 400,000 clones, approximately 95% of them singletons. CDR3 size: 16 residues. Germline CDR1 is MDHEN and CDR2 is SYDVKM. V was clipped by 5 bases and J by 5 bases, with 22 bases between them. The receptor's source is a human donor. The V gene is TRBV28, the J gene TRBJ2-7, with D possibly being TRBD1 or TRBD2 (7 bases each). The sample comprised thymocytes. The chain's CDR3 is CASSPPRTGRGDEQYF. The CDR3 region has the DNA TGTGCCAGCAGTCCTCCTCGGACAGGCCGGGGGGACGAGCAGTACTTC. The whole variable domain, remainder taken from reference TRBV28 and TRBJ2-7, is DVKVTQSSRYLVKRTGEKVFLECVQDMDHENMFWYRQDPGLGLRLIYFSYDVKMKEKGDIPEGYSVSREKKERFSLILESASTNQTSMYLCASSPPRTGRGDEQYFGPGTRLTVT.